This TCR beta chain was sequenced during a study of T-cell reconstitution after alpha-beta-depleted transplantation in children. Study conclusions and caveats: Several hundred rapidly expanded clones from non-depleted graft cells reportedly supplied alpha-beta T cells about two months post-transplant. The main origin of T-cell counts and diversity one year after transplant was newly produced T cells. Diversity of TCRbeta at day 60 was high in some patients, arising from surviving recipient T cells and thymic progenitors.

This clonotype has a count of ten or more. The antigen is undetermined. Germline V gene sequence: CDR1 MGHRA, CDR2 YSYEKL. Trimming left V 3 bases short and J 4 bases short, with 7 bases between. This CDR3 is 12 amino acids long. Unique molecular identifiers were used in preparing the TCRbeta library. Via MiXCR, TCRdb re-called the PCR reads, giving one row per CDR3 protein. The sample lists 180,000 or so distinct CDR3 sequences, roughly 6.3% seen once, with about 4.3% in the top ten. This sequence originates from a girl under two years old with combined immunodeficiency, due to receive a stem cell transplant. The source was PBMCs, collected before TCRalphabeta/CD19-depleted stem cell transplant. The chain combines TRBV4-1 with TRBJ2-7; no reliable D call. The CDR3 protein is CASSHDLYEQYF. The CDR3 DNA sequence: TGCGCCAGCAGCCACGACTTATACGAGCAGTACTTC.